This T cell receptor beta chain stems from a study of molecular identifiers for immune sequencing clone quantification. Study outcomes and limitations: Underestimation of highly expanded clone sizes could arise where identical TCR molecules share a barcode.

There are many counts of this clonotype. Its antigen is undetermined. The CDR3 is made up of 17 amino acids. Germline V CDR1 and CDR2: DFQATT, SNEGSKA (reference sequence). With 3 bases removed from V and 0 bases from J, the gap between germline ends came to 21 bases. TCRdb independently ran MiXCR on the PCR reads; one entry per CDR3 protein. Altogether about 630,000 distinct CDR3 sequences are present, roughly 27% being singletons, with the ten largest covering about 0.84%. This TCR was recovered from a human donor in good health. Some libraries in this study had Jurkat cell RNA spiked in. Sequencing was carried out using naive CD8+ T cells from blood, with Jurkat cell RNA spiked in. Subset given: FACS-sorted CD8+CD4-CCR7+CD45RA+ naive T cells. The chain carries TRBV20-1 and TRBJ2-7; D is possibly TRBD1 or TRBD2 (5 bases each). CDR3 in amino acids: CSASGHPGTESSYEQYF. The CDR3 nucleotides are TGCAGTGCTAGCGGACACCCCGGGACGGAGAGCTCCTACGAGCAGTACTTC.